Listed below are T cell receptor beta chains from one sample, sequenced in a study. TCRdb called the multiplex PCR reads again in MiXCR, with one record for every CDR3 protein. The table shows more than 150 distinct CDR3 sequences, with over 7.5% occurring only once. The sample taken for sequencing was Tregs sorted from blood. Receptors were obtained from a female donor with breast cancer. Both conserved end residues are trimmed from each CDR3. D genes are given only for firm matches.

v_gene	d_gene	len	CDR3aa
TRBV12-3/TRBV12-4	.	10	ASSSTGLGYT
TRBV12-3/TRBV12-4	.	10	ASNSQGYGYT
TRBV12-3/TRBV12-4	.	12	ASSLQLTNYGYT
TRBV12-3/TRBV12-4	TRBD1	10	ASTDRDYGYT
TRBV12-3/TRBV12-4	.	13	ASSHQRTGNYGYT
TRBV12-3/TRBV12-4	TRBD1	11	ASSFETGAGYT
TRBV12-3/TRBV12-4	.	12	ASSLGSGLGGYT
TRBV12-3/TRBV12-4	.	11	ASRGDNSYGYT
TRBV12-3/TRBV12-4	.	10	ASSPVNYGYT
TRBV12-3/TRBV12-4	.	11	ASRRDRGYGYT
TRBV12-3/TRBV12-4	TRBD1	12	ASSSGQGGDGYT
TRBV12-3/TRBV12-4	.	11	ASSSPGVDGYT
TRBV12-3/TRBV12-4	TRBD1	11	ASSLTGVTGYT
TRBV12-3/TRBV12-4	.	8	ASSLGQKT
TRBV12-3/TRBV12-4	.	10	ASSPSNYGYT
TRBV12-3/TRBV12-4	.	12	ASSLKGSSYGYT
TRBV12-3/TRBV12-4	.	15	ASSLSLHVNSMTGYT
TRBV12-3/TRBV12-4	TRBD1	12	ASSSVRTGIGYT
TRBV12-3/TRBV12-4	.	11	ASSLLGDYGYT
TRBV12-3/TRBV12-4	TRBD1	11	ASSRDRIYGYT
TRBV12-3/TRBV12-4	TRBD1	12	ASTTTTGRGSYT
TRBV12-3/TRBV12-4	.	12	ASSERGGLYGYT
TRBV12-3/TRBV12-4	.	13	ASSLTGSAFYGYT
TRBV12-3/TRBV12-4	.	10	ASSSLADGYT
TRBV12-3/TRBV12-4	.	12	ASSLQGLNYGYT
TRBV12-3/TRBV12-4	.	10	ASSGANYGYT
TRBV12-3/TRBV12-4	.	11	ASLIGGAYGYT
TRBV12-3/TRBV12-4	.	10	ASSGSSYGYT
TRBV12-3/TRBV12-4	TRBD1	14	ASSPGQGLSNYGYT
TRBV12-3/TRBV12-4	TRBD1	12	ASSLDRGKGGYT
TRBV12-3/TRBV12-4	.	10	ASTQEAGGYT
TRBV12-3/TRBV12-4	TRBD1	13	ASSLARTGNYGYT
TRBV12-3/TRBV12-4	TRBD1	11	ASSWTGLYGYT
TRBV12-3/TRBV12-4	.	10	ASGWAHRGYT
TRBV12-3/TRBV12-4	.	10	ASSTGFTGYT
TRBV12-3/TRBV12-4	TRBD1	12	ASSSTGSAYGYT
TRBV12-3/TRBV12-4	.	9	ASSPADGYT
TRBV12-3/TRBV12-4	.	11	ASLTRGNYGYT
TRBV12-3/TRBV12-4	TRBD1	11	ASSPGQGYGYT
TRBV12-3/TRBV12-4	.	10	ASSPGQYGYT
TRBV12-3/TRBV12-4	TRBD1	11	ASSPGTGEGYT
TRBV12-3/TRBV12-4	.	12	ASSSPGHPYGYT
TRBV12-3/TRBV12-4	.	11	ASTEQPRRGYT
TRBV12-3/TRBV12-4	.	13	ASSLTRGAFYGYT
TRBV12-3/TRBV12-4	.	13	ASRPTDSPYYGYT
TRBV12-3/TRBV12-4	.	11	ASSPGPRYGYT
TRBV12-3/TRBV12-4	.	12	ASSFTLGNYGYT
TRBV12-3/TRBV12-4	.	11	ASSAGPNYGYT
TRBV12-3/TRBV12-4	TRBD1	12	ASSLWTGEGGYT
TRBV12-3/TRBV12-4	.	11	ASSLLANYGYT
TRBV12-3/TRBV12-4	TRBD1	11	ASRMTGTSFDT
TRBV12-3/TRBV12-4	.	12	ASSSLGTNYGYT
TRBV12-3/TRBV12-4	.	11	ASSMDGNYGYT
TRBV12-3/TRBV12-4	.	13	ASSLADGPNYGYT
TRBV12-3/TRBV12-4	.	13	ASSYVAGSGYGYT
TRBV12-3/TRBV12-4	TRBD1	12	ASSPRDRVHGYT
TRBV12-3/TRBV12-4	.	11	ASRSTDGYGYT
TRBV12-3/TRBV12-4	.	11	ASSLGGFYGYT
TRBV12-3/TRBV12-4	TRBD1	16	ASRGNRDRGMSWYGYT